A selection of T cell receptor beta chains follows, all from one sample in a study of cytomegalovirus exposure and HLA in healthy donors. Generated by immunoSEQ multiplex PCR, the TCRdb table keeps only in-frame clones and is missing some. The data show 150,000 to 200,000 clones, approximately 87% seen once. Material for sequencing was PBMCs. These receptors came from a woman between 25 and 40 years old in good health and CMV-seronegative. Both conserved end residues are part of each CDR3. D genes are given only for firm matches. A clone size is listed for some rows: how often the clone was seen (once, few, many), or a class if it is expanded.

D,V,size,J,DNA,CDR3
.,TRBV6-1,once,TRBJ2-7,TGTGCCTTCAGCCGTGATGCCTCCTACGAGCAGTACTTC,CAFSRDASYEQYF
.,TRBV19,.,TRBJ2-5,TGTGCCAGTAGTATTAGGGGAAGAGGGGAGACCCAGTACTTC,CASSIRGRGETQYF
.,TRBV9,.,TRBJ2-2,TGTGCCAGCAGCCAACGCCAGGGCCCCGGGGAGCTGTTTTTT,CASSQRQGPGELFF
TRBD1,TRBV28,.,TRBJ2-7,TGTGCCAGCAGTTTCTTTAAGGGACAGACCTCCTACGAGCAGTACTTC,CASSFFKGQTSYEQYF
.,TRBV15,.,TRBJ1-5,TGTGCCACCAGCAGAGTATCAACAGACAATCAGCCCCAGCATTTT,CATSRVSTDNQPQHF
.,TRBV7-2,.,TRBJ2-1,TGTGCCAGCAGCTCCAAAGTGACTAGGGGCTACAATGAGCAGTTCTTC,CASSSKVTRGYNEQFF
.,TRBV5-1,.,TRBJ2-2,TGCGCCAGCAGCTTGACGGGGAGCGGTACCGGGGAGCTGTTTTTT,CASSLTGSGTGELFF
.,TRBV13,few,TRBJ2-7,TGTGCCAGCAGCTTAGGAGGGCGCGAGCAGTACTTC,CASSLGGREQYF
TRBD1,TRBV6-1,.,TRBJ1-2,TGTGCCAGCAGTGCAGGGGGTAATGGCTACACCTTC,CASSAGGNGYTF
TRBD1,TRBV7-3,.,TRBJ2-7,TGTGCCAGCAGCTCGGACAGGGATGCCTACGAGCAGTACTTC,CASSSDRDAYEQYF
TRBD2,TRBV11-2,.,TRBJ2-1,TGTGCCAGCAGCTTAGTAGGGACTAGCGGGAGTTTCGATGAGCAGTTCTTC,CASSLVGTSGSFDEQFF
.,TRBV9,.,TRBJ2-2,TGTGCCAGCACCGTGGGGACGGGCGGGGAGCTGTTTTTT,CASTVGTGGELFF
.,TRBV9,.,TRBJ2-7,TGTGCCAGCAGCCGGTCCGCGGCCGCGGGCTCCTACGAGCAGTACTTC,CASSRSAAAGSYEQYF
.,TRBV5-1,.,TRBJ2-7,TGCGCCAGCAGCAGGACCGCGTCCCCCTCCTACGAGCAGTACTTC,CASSRTASPSYEQYF
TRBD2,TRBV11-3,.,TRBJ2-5,TGTGCCAGCAGCTTAGGACTAGCGGGAGCAGAGACCCAGTACTTC,CASSLGLAGAETQYF
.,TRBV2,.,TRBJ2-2,TGTGCCAGCAGTGGAGAGGGGGTGGGCACCGGGGAGCTGTTTTTT,CASSGEGVGTGELFF
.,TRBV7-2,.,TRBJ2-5,TGTGCCAGCAGCTTAGAAACGGGGGTAGGGGAGACCCAGTACTTC,CASSLETGVGETQYF
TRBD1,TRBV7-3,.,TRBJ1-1,TGTGCCAGCAGCTTAGGGACAGGGGACGCTGAAGCTTTCTTT,CASSLGTGDAEAFF
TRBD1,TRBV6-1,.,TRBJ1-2,TGTGCCAGCAGCCGACAGGGAATCGTCGATGGCTACACCTTC,CASSRQGIVDGYTF